These T cell receptor beta chains were read from a single sample in a study of graft-versus-host responses after intestinal transplantation. Profiled with immunoSEQ multiplex PCR; TCRdb holds only in-frame clones, not every one. The sample lists some 9,800 clones; 31% were seen once. The sample consisted of alloreactive CD4+ T cells from a mixed lymphocyte reaction culture, taken before transplantation. The receptors come from a human patient who was an organ donor for intestinal transplantation. CDR3s include the opening cysteine and the closing phenylalanine or tryptophan. A D gene is named only where the DNA matches it firmly. Only some rows state a clone size, as once, few, many or a class for expanded clones.

-,TRBV5-8,TRBJ2-3,-,TGTGCCAGCAGCTTGGTGGAGGTAGATACGCAGTATTTT,CASSLVEVDTQYF
-,TRBV2,TRBJ2-3,-,TGTGCCAGCACCGAAAGGCGTTCAGATACGCAGTATTTT,CASTERRSDTQYF
medium-sized,TRBV7-2,TRBJ1-2,-,TGTGCCAGCAGCTTATGGACATCCTATGGCTACACCTTC,CASSLWTSYGYTF
-,TRBV30,TRBJ1-2,-,TGTGCCTGGAGTGTAAGCTGGGCAGGCTCCGGCTACACCTTC,CAWSVSWAGSGYTF
once,TRBV4-1,TRBJ2-7,-,TGCGCCAGCAGCCATGATCAACTCCGGGCAGGGGATTCGAGCGAGCAGTACTTC,CASSHDQLRAGDSSEQYF
-,TRBV5-1,TRBJ2-3,-,TGCGCCAGCAGGGGGGGGGCCCTCACAGATACGCAGTATTTT,CASRGGALTDTQYF
once,TRBV10-1,TRBJ1-5,TRBD1,TGCGCCAGCGGGACAGGGGGCCAGCCCCAGCATTTT,CASGTGGQPQHF
-,TRBV19,TRBJ1-6,TRBD1,TGTGCCAGTAGTCGGACAGGGGGAACCTATAATTCACCCCTCCACTTT,CASSRTGGTYNSPLHF
few,TRBV28,TRBJ2-6,-,TGTGCCCATGCGGCCGCTAACTCTGGGGCCAACGTCCTGACTTTC,CAHAAANSGANVLTF
few,TRBV5-4,TRBJ2-5,-,TGTGCCAGCAGCTTGAGCGGGCAAGAGACCCAGTACTTC,CASSLSGQETQYF
-,TRBV2,TRBJ1-1,TRBD1,TGTGCCAGCGGAGGACAGGGGGCGAATATGAACACTGAAGCTTTCTTT,CASGGQGANMNTEAFF
few,TRBV10-1,TRBJ2-3,-,TGCGCCAGCAGTGACAGCACAGATACGCAGTATTTT,CASSDSTDTQYF
few,TRBV5-1,TRBJ2-3,-,TGCGCCAGCAGCTGGACAGGCACAGATACGCAGTATTTT,CASSWTGTDTQYF
-,TRBV27,TRBJ1-4,-,TGTGCCAGCAGACCGCTGAGCACCGAAAAACTGTTTTTT,CASRPLSTEKLFF
once,TRBV6-1,TRBJ2-5,-,TGTGCCAGCAGTGAACGGGAGACCCAGTACTTC,CASSERETQYF
few,TRBV7-9,TRBJ1-3,-,TGTGCCAGCAGCTTGGAGACCTCTGGAAACACCATATATTTT,CASSLETSGNTIYF
-,TRBV6-6,TRBJ1-2,-,TGTGCCAGCAGTTACAGCGCAAACTATGGCTACACCTTC,CASSYSANYGYTF
medium-sized,TRBV7-9,TRBJ1-1,TRBD1,TGTGCCAGCAGCAACTTGGGACAGGCGAACACTGAAGCTTTCTTT,CASSNLGQANTEAFF
-,TRBV5-4,TRBJ2-5,-,TGTGCCAGCAGCTTGTCGTGGGAGACCCAGTACTTC,CASSLSWETQYF
-,TRBV6-6,TRBJ1-1,-,TGTGCCAGCAGTGACGTATACGGAAACACTGAAGCTTTCTTT,CASSDVYGNTEAFF
few,TRBV11-3,TRBJ2-7,-,TGTGCCAGCAGCCCTGGAGCATCTCTTTCCTACGAGCAGTACTTC,CASSPGASLSYEQYF
-,TRBV11-3,TRBJ1-3,-,TGTGCCAGCAGCCGACTAGCCGGGACATCCTCTGGAAACACCATATATTTT,CASSRLAGTSSGNTIYF
-,TRBV9,TRBJ2-1,-,TGTGCCAGCAGTCCCAAGGTGGGGGCCTCCTACAATGAGCAGTTCTTC,CASSPKVGASYNEQFF
-,TRBV4-3,TRBJ1-6,-,TGCGCCAGCAGCCAGGGGGAGACTCCGTCCGATTCACCCCTCCACTTT,CASSQGETPSDSPLHF
-,TRBV30,TRBJ2-2,-,TGTGCCTGGAGCAGTCTGCGCACCGGGGAGCTGTTTTTT,CAWSSLRTGELFF
few,TRBV19,TRBJ1-6,-,TGTGCCAGTAGTACGGGGGGGCTGGATTCACCCCTCCACTTT,CASSTGGLDSPLHF
once,TRBV29-1,TRBJ1-1,-,TGCAGCGTCGCCGGTGGGGGTCCTTTGGCTTTCTTT,CSVAGGGPLAFF
-,TRBV30,TRBJ1-5,TRBD1,TGTGCCTGGAGTAGGAAGACAGGGACCGGCCATCAGCCCCAGCATTTT,CAWSRKTGTGHQPQHF
-,TRBV9,TRBJ1-4,-,TGTGCCAGCAGCGTAGGCTCAGGACAAAATAGGGAAAAACTGTTTTTT,CASSVGSGQNREKLFF
-,TRBV14,TRBJ2-1,-,TGTGCCAGCAGCCAAGTACGAGGAGATGAGCAGTTCTTC,CASSQVRGDEQFF
few,TRBV11-1,TRBJ1-3,-,TGTGCCAGCAGCTTAGCGTTTGCCGGGGTTGGAAACACCATATATTTT,CASSLAFAGVGNTIYF
-,TRBV5-1,TRBJ2-1,-,TGCGCCAGCAGCTTACAGGGTAGGAATGAGCAGTTCTTC,CASSLQGRNEQFF
medium-sized,TRBV19,TRBJ2-2,-,TGTGCCAGTAGTCCGTCTATCGGGGGCACCGGGGAGCTGTTTTTT,CASSPSIGGTGELFF
-,TRBV28,TRBJ1-1,-,TGTGCCAGCAGTTTATTTTGGCAGCTGAACACTGAAGCTTTCTTT,CASSLFWQLNTEAFF
few,TRBV9,TRBJ2-3,-,TGTGCCAGCAGCGTACGGTTGGTGGGGGGCACAGATACGCAGTATTTT,CASSVRLVGGTDTQYF
few,TRBV5-1,TRBJ1-6,TRBD1,TGCGCCAGCAGCGCCGGGACAGAGCTTCACCAGGGACCTTCACCCCTCCACTTT,CASSAGTELHQGPSPLHF
-,TRBV19,TRBJ1-5,-,TGTGCCAGTAGTATAGTTCCGGGTAATCAGCCCCAGCATTTT,CASSIVPGNQPQHF
-,TRBV7-2,TRBJ2-4,TRBD1,TGTGCCAGCAGCCCGTCGGGACAGACCGGGATTCAGTACTTC,CASSPSGQTGIQYF
-,TRBV7-6,TRBJ2-2,-,TGTGCCAGCAGCTTAGCCCTAGTGGGGGCCTCGAACACCGGGGAGCTGTTTTTT,CASSLALVGASNTGELFF
medium-sized,TRBV28,TRBJ1-1,TRBD1,TGTGCCAGCAGTTTGACAGGGGGTTTGAACACTGAAGCTTTCTTT,CASSLTGGLNTEAFF
medium-sized,TRBV7-2,TRBJ1-4,-,TGTGCCAGCAGCGCACAGTCGAGGGCGGGTAATGAAAAACTGTTTTTT,CASSAQSRAGNEKLFF